Each of the 30 T cell receptor beta chains below was sequenced from the same sample in a study of CD8+ T cells in alopecia areata. cDNA serving as the sequencing template came from extracted, reverse transcribed RNA. The data were produced by immunoSEQ multiplex PCR, yet TCRdb's version contains in-frame clones alone and is incomplete. Of around 190,000 clones in the sample, roughly three fifths are singletons; the top ten hold 1.3%. This sample's treatment: oral pan-JAK inhibitor, 5-10 mg twice daily. Sample: CD4+ T cells sorted from blood, taken at week 49, from a patient treated with tofacitinib. These receptors were taken from a human donor with alopecia areata.

The chain couples TRBV4-3 to TRBJ2-1, with TRBD2 as a possible D gene (5 bases). Germline V gene sequence: CDR1 LGHNA, CDR2 YSLEER. The V and J ends lost 3 bases and 10 bases respectively, with 16 bases between them. This CDR3 contains 14 residues. The CDR3, as DNA: TGCGCCAGCAGCCAGAACCTCCTAGCCTCCGAGCAGTTCTTC. Residues: CASSQNLLASEQFF.

This clone has a single count. This chain joins TRBV30 and TRBJ1-5; D might be TRBD1 (6 bases). Deletions cut 5 bases from V and 4 bases from J, with 12 bases between. This CDR3 spans 13 amino acids. CDR1 and CDR2 (germline): GTSNPN, SVGIG (reference sequence). The chain's CDR3 is CAWEPGANQPQHF. CDR3 DNA: TGTGCCTGGGAACCGGGGGCTAATCAGCCCCAGCATTTT.

This chain joins TRBV30 and TRBJ1-5, with D perhaps TRBD1 (5 bases). The V end was cut by 3 bases, the J end by 3 bases, with 15 bases between. Germline values: CDR1 GTSNPN, CDR2 SVGIG (reference sequence). This CDR3 region has 15 residues. The DNA for the CDR3 is TGTGCCTGGAGGGACATGACGGGCGACAATCAGCCCCAGCATTTT. This gives the protein CAWRDMTGDNQPQHF.

J is TRBJ1-5 and V is TRBV7-2; unclear D gene. Germline lookup yields CDR1 SGHTA and CDR2 FQGNSA. The CDR3 runs to 13 residues. The V and J ends lost 1 base and 4 bases respectively, with 5 bases between them. The CDR3 DNA is TGTGCCAGCAGCTTAGATTGGAATCAGCCCCAGCATTTT. Translated: CASSLDWNQPQHF.

The genes are TRBV13 and TRBJ2-1; TRBD2 is a possible D gene (5 bases). From germline, CDR1 is PRHDT and CDR2 FYEKMQ (reference sequence). V was pared by 3 bases and J by 14 bases, with 17 bases between. CDR3 length: 13 residues. The CDR3 coding sequence is TGTGCCAGCAGCTTTGGGGTAGAGGGTGCGAAGTTCTTC. Residues: CASSFGVEGAKFF.

This clone was seen a handful of times. The chain combines TRBV28 with TRBJ2-3; D not certain. Germline V gives CDR1 MDHEN, CDR2 SYDVKM. The germline V and J ends were trimmed by 3 bases and 3 bases, with 1 base remaining between them. The CDR3 totals 11 residues. CDR3 sequence reads: CASSFTDTQYF. The DNA of the CDR3 is TGTGCCAGCAGTTTTACAGATACGCAGTATTTT.

The CDR3 DNA sequence: TGTGCTAGTGGTTCGGGACAGGGGGACTACAATGAGCAGTTCTTC. As protein: CASGSGQGDYNEQFF. The rearrangement joins TRBV12-5 to TRBJ2-1; 11 bases match TRBD1. Germline trimming cut 4 bases from V and 3 bases from J; bases unmatched to any gene: 2. The germline gives CDR1 LGHNT, CDR2 FRNRAP. The CDR3 contains 15 residues.

This chain connects TRBV30 to TRBJ1-1; D remains ambiguous. Trimming removed 4 bases from V and 1 base from J, with 7 bases in between. The CDR3 extends over 12 amino acids. Germline-derived CDR1 and CDR2 are GTSNPN and SVGIG (reference sequence). The CDR3 DNA is TGTGCCTGGACCCAGGAGAACACTGAAGCTTTCTTT. Its protein is CAWTQENTEAFF. The variable domain in full, completed from reference TRBV30 and TRBJ1-1, reads SQTIHQWPATLVQPVGSPLSLECTVEGTSNPNLYWYRQAAGRGLQLLFYSVGIGQISSEVPQNLSASRPQDRQFILSSKKLLLSDSGFYLCAWTQENTEAFFGQGTRLTVV.

The CDR3 DNA is TGTGCCAGCAGTTCGGCAGCCCGTTTCGCTTTCTTT. Protein: CASSSAARFAFF. The chain couples TRBV27 to TRBJ1-1; no firm D call. The CDR3 is 12 residues long. CDR1 MNHEY and CDR2 SMNVEV come from the germline V gene (reference sequence). V lost 4 bases and J lost 11, with 14 bases in between.

This chain connects TRBV2 to TRBJ2-7; the D is unclear. There are 12 residues in the CDR3. Between the trimmed V and J ends, which lost 4 bases and 2 bases, there was a span of 6 bases. CDR1 SNHLY and CDR2 FYNNEI come from the germline V gene. The CDR3: CASSGIPYEQYF. The CDR3 nucleotides are TGTGCCAGCAGTGGGATACCCTACGAGCAGTACTTC.

The chain has TRBV5-6 and TRBJ1-5; D is unresolved. The V and J ends lost 2 bases and 3 bases respectively, with 9 bases between them. Germline loops: CDR1 SGHDT, CDR2 YYEEEE. This CDR3 spans 14 amino acids. For the CDR3, the DNA is TGTGCCAGCAGCTTCGGCCGGAACAATCAGCCCCAGCATTTT. It yields the protein CASSFGRNNQPQHF.

This chain links TRBV5-1 with TRBJ2-5; TRBD2 is a possible D gene (5 bases). This CDR3 has 15 residues. V was shortened by 2 bases and J by 4 bases, with 15 bases between the two germline ends. Germline V gene data show CDR1 as SGHRS and CDR2 as YFSETQ. As DNA, the CDR3 is TGCGCCAGCAGCTTCCGGGGTAACCCGATAGAGACCCAGTACTTC. It specifies CASSFRGNPIETQYF.

This chain connects TRBV29-1 to TRBJ1-2; the D gene is possibly TRBD1 (5 bases). The germline V gene has CDR1 SQVTM and CDR2 ANQGSEA. Trimming cost V 3 bases and J 8 bases, with 25 bases left between them. The CDR3 totals 16 residues. For the CDR3, the DNA is TGCAGCGTTGACGGTGGGACCCCACGGCGCGGGGACGGCTACACCTTC. Protein product: CSVDGGTPRRGDGYTF.

This clone was recorded a few times. J is TRBJ1-4 and V is TRBV5-4, with 9 bases fitting TRBD1. The CDR3 runs 14 residues. The V segment lost 1 base and the J segment 7 bases; nucleotides outside the gene matches: 2. Germline CDR1 and CDR2: SGHNT and YYREEE (reference sequence). The CDR3 is CASSLKGQGEKLFF. The DNA of the CDR3 is TGTGCCAGCAGCTTGAAGGGACAGGGTGAAAAACTGTTTTTT.

The V call is TRBV30, the J call TRBJ1-2; D remains unclear. This CDR3 has 16 residues. Trimming removed 5 bases at V and 1 base at J, with 20 bases between. Germline assignment: CDR1 GTSNPN and CDR2 SVGIG (reference sequence). The CDR3, as DNA: TGTGCCTGGGGAACCGCCGGACGGCGACTTAACTATGGCTACACCTTC. Protein product: CAWGTAGRRLNYGYTF. Supplemented by reference TRBV30 and TRBJ1-2, the full variable domain reads SQTIHQWPATLVQPVGSPLSLECTVEGTSNPNLYWYRQAAGRGLQLLFYSVGIGQISSEVPQNLSASRPQDRQFILSSKKLLLSDSGFYLCAWGTAGRRLNYGYTFGSGTRLTVV.

The chain has TRBV29-1 and TRBJ1-1; 8 nucleotides line up with TRBD1. Losses at the gene ends were 2 bases for V and 0 bases for J; bases not matched to a gene: 2. The CDR3 contains 14 residues. Germline values: CDR1 SQVTM, CDR2 ANQGSEA. The CDR3 nucleotides are TGCAGCGTTGAATACAGGGGGATGAACACTGAAGCTTTCTTT. Translation: CSVEYRGMNTEAFF.

The CDR3 nucleotides read TGTGCCAGCAGAAGGACGGGGGAAGCTTTCTTT. Residues: CASRRTGEAFF. The chain has TRBV25-1 and TRBJ1-1; D is uncertain. There are 11 residues in the CDR3. Germline assignment: CDR1 MGHDK and CDR2 SYGVNS. The V end was cut by 6 bases, the J end by 8 bases, with 10 bases between.

This clone came up a few times. The V gene is TRBV29-1, the J gene TRBJ1-1, with D perhaps TRBD1 (5 bases). Germline CDR1 SQVTM, CDR2 ANQGSEA. Trimming cost V 7 bases and J 4 bases, with 10 bases left between them. The CDR3 totals 11 residues. CDR3 residues: CSGSGGTEAFF. CDR3 DNA sequence: TGCAGCGGGTCGGGGGGCACTGAAGCTTTCTTT.

The V gene is TRBV6-5, the J gene TRBJ1-4; D remains ambiguous. Trimming removed 2 bases at V and 0 bases at J, with 4 bases between. The CDR3 is made up of 14 amino acids. Germline CDR1 MNHEY, CDR2 SVGAGI. Written as DNA, the CDR3 is TGTGCCAGCAGTTACGGGACAACTAATGAAAAACTGTTTTTT. Its translation is CASSYGTTNEKLFF.

The chain is built from TRBV30 and TRBJ1-4; 8 bases fit TRBD1. CDR1 is GTSNPN, CDR2 SVGIG, per germline (reference sequence). The junction had 10 bases not matched to a gene; V was cut back by 7 bases and J by 3 bases. This CDR3 comprises 15 residues. CDR3 DNA: TGTGCCTTCAATCCGACAGGGGATCCTAATGAAAAACTGTTTTTT. It is translated as CAFNPTGDPNEKLFF. The complete variable domain, with remaining parts taken from reference TRBV30 and TRBJ1-4, reads SQTIHQWPATLVQPVGSPLSLECTVEGTSNPNLYWYRQAAGRGLQLLFYSVGIGQISSEVPQNLSASRPQDRQFILSSKKLLLSDSGFYLCAFNPTGDPNEKLFFGSGTQLSVL.

This clone was seen a handful of times. Within the sample, other DNA sequences also encode this same CDR3. V and J are TRBV30 and TRBJ1-5; D uncertain. This CDR3 comprises 14 residues. Trimming removed 0 bases from V and 3 bases from J, with 9 bases in between. Germline V CDR1 and CDR2: GTSNPN, SVGIG (reference sequence). CDR3 protein: CAWSVGQLNQPQHF. CDR3 in DNA: TGTGCCTGGAGTGTTGGGCAGCTCAATCAGCCCCAGCATTTT.

This clone has more than one count but fewer than ten. The chain carries TRBV5-1 and TRBJ2-6; no definite D call. Per germline, CDR1 SGHRS and CDR2 YFSETQ. The V gene lost 4 bases and the J gene lost 0 bases, with 8 bases spanning the gap. There are 15 residues in the CDR3. CDR3 DNA: TGCGCCAGCAGCCTGTCGCGCTCTGGGGCCAACGTCCTGACTTTC. It encodes CASSLSRSGANVLTF. The full variable domain, with the rest looked up from reference TRBV5-1 and TRBJ2-6, is KAGVTQTPRYLIKTRGQQVTLSCSPISGHRSVSWYQQTPGQGLQFLFEYFSETQRNKGNFPGRFSGRQFSNSRSEMNVSTLELGDSALYLCASSLSRSGANVLTFGAGSRLTVL.

This chain links TRBV4-1 with TRBJ1-2; TRBD1 matches 10 bases. The CDR3 is 18 amino acids. Germline V CDR1 and CDR2: MGHRA, YSYEKL. Unmatched junction bases numbered 11, after V lost 0 bases and J lost 4 bases. The CDR3 here is CASSQEGTGVGVSYGYTF. The DNA for the CDR3 is TGCGCCAGCAGCCAAGAGGGGACAGGGGTCGGGGTTAGCTATGGCTACACCTTC.

This clone has only a few counts. The V gene is TRBV29-1, the J gene TRBJ2-5, with 7 bases lining up with TRBD1. The CDR3 has 15 amino acids. V shed 6 bases and J 0 bases; nucleotides not matched to a gene: 10. Germline lookup yields CDR1 SQVTM and CDR2 ANQGSEA. CDR3 nucleotide sequence: TGCAGCGTCTCAACCGGGACAGCAAACCAAGAGACCCAGTACTTC. This codes for CSVSTGTANQETQYF.

The V call is TRBV29-1, the J call TRBJ1-1; maybe TRBD1 (6 bases). V was cut by 3 bases and J by 5 bases, with 16 bases left in between. The CDR3 is made up of 14 amino acids. Germline values: CDR1 SQVTM, CDR2 ANQGSEA. The CDR3 bases are TGCAGCGTTGACGTGAGACAGGAGATGACTGAAGCTTTCTTT. Encoded protein: CSVDVRQEMTEAFF.

This rearrangement joins TRBV4-1 to TRBJ2-2, with D perhaps being TRBD1 or TRBD2 (5 bases each). The length of the CDR3 is 15 residues. Germline V lookup: CDR1 MGHRA, CDR2 YSYEKL. V was trimmed by 1 base and J by 6 bases, leaving 12 bases between them. The CDR3: CASSQGGRSAGELFF. The CDR3 nucleotides are TGCGCCAGCAGCCAAGGGGGACGGAGCGCCGGGGAGCTGTTTTTT.

V is TRBV30 and J is TRBJ1-5; no clear D gene. The V gene lost 0 bases and the J gene lost 0 bases, with 9 bases spanning the gap. The CDR3 sequence is 15 residues long. The germline V gene encodes CDR1 GTSNPN and CDR2 SVGIG (reference sequence). The DNA of the CDR3 is TGTGCCTGGAGTGTGGGTCTCGGTAGCAATCAGCCCCAGCATTTT. Translating it yields CAWSVGLGSNQPQHF.

The J gene is TRBJ1-1, the V gene TRBV30, with 10 bases matching TRBD1. CDR3 length: 16 amino acids. V dropped 0 bases and J dropped 6; count of bases not matched to a gene: 10. From germline, CDR1 is GTSNPN and CDR2 SVGIG (reference sequence). The CDR3 DNA reads as TGTGCCTGGAGTGTAAGGTTGACAGGGGGCGATCCTGAAGCTTTCTTT. Protein: CAWSVRLTGGDPEAFF.

This clone was found once. The V gene is TRBV29-1, the J gene TRBJ1-2, with D possibly TRBD1 on 5 matching bases. Deletions cut 5 bases from V and 11 bases from J, with 12 bases between. This CDR3 is built from 10 residues. Germline loops: CDR1 SQVTM, CDR2 ANQGSEA. The CDR3 reads CSVNLGVYTF. CDR3 sequence (DNA): TGCAGCGTTAACCTAGGGGTTTACACCTTC.

This chain connects TRBV19 to TRBJ2-2, with D possibly being TRBD1 or TRBD2 (5 bases each). CDR1 and CDR2 from the germline V gene are LNHDA and SQIVND (reference sequence). The V gene lost 4 bases and the J gene lost 9 bases, with 18 bases spanning the gap. The CDR3 contains 15 residues. This chain's CDR3 is CASSSGGNSRRELFF. CDR3 nucleotide sequence: TGTGCCAGTAGTAGTGGGGGAAACAGTCGCCGGGAGCTGTTTTTT.